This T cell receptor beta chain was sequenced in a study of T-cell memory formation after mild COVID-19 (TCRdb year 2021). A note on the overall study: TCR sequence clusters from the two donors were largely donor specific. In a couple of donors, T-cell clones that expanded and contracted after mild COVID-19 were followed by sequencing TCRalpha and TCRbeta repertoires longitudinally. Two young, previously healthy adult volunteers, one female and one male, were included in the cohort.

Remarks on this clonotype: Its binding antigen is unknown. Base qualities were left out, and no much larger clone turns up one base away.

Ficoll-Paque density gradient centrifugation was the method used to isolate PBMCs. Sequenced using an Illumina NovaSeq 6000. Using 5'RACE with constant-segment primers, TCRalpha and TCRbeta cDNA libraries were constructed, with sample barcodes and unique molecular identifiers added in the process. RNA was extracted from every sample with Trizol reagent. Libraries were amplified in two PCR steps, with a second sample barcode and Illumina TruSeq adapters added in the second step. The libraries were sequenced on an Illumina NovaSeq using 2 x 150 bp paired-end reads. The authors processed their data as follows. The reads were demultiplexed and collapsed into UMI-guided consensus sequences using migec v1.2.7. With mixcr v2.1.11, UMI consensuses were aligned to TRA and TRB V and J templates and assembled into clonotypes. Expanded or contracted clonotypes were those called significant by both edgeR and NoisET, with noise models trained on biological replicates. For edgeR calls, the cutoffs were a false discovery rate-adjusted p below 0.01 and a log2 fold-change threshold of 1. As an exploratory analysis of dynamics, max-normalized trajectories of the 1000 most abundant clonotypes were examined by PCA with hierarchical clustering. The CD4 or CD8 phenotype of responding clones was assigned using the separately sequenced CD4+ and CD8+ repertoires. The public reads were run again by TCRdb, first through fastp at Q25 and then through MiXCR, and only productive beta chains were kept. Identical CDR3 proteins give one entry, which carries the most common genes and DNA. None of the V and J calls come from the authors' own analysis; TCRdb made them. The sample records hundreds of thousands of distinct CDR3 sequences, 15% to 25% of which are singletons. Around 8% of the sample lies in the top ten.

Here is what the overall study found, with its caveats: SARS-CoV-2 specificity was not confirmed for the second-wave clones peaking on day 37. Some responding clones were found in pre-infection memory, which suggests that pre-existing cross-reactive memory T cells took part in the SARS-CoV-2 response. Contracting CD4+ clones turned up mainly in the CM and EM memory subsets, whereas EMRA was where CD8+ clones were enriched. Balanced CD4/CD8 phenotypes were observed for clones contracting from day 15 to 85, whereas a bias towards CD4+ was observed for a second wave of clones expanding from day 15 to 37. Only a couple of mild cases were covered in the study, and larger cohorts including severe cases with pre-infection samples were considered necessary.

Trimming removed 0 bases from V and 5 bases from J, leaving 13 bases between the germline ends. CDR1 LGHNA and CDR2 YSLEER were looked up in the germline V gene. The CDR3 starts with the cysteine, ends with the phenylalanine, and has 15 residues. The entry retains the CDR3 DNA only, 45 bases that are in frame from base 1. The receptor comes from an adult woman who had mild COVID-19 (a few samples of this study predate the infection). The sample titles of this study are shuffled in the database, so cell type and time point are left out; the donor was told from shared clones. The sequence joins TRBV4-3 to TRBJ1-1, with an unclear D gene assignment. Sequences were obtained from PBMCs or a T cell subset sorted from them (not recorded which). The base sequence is TGCGCCAGCAGCCAAGAAAGCACCCTAGGAACTGAAGCTTTCTTT. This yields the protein CASSQESTLGTEAFF.